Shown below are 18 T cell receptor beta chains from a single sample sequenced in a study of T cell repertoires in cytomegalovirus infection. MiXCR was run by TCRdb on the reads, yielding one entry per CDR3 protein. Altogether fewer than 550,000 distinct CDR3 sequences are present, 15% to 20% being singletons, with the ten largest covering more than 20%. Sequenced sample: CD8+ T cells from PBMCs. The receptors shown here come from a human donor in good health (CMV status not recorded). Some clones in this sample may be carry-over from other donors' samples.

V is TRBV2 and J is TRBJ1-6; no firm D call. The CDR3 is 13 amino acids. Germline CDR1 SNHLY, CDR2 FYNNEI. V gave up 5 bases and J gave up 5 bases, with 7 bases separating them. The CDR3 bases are TGTGCCAGCAGTCGGACGGATAATTCACCCCTCCACTTT. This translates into CASSRTDNSPLHF.

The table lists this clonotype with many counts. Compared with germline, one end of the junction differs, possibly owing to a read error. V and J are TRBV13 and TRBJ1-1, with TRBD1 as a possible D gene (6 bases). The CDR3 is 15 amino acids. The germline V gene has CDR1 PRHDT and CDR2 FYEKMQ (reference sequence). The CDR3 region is CASSLGGGGNTEAFF. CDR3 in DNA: TGTGCCAGCAGTTTAGGGGGGGGCGGAAACACTGAAGCTTTCTTT.

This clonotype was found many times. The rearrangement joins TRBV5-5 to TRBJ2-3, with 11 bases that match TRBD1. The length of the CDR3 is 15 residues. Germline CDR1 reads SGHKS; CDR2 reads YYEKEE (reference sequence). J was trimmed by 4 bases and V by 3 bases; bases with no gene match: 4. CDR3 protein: CASSWGQGVPDTQYF. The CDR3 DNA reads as TGTGCCAGCAGCTGGGGACAGGGGGTGCCAGATACGCAGTATTTT.

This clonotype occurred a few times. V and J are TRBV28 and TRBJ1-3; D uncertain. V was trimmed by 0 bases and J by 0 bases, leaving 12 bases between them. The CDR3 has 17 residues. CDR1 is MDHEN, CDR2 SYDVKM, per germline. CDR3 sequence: CASSLWMGFSSGNTIYF. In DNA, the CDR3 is TGTGCCAGCAGTTTATGGATGGGGTTCAGCTCTGGAAACACCATATATTTT.

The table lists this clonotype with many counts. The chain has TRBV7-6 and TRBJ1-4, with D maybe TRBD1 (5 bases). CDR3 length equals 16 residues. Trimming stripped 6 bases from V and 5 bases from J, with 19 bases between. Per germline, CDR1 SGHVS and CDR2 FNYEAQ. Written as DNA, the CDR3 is TGTGCCAGCAGACGCGCCCTGGGACGGAGAAATGAAAAACTGTTTTTT. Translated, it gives CASRRALGRRNEKLFF.

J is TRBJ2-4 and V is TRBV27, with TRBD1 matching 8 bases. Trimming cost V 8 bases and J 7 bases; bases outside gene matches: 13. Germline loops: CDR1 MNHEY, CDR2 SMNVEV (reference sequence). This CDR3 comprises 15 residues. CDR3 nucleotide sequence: TGTGCCAGCGGCGCTAGACAGGGGATGGAGAACATTCAGTACTTC. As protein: CASGARQGMENIQYF.

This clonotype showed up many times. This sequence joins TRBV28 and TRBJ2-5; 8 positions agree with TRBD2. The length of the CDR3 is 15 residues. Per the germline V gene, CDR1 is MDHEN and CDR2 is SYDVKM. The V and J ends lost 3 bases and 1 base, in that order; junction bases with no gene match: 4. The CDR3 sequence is CASSFPGTSQETQYF. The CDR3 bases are TGTGCCAGCAGTTTCCCCGGGACTAGCCAAGAGACCCAGTACTTC.

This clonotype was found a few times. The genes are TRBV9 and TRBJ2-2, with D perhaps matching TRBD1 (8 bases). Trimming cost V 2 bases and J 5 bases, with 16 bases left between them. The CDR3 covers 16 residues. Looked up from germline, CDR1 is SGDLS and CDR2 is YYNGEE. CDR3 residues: CASSVRGREITGELFF. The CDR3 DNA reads TGTGCCAGCAGCGTCAGGGGGCGGGAGATTACCGGGGAGCTGTTTTTT.

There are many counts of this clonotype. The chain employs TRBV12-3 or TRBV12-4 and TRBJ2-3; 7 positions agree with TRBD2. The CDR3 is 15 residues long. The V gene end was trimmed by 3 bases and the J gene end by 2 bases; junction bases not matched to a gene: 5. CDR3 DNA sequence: TGTGCCAGCAGTTTGCGGCTAGCGGTCACAGATACGCAGTATTTT. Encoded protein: CASSLRLAVTDTQYF.

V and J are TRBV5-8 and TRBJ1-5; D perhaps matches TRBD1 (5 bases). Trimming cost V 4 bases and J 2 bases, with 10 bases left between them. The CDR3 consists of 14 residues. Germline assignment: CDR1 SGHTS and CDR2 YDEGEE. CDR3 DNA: TGTGCCAGCAGCCCCAGGGAGGGCAATCAGCCCCAGCATTTT. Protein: CASSPREGNQPQHF.

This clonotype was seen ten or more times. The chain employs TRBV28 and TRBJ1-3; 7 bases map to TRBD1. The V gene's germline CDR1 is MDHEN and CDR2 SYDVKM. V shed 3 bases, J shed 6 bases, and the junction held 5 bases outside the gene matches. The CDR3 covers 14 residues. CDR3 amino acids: CASSLVGGENTIYF. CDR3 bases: TGTGCCAGCAGTTTGGTAGGGGGCGAAAACACCATATATTTT.

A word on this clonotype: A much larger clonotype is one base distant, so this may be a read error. The CDR3 loop reads CATNRHVREKQFF. The CDR3 bases are TGTGCCACCAATCGGCATGTGAGAGAAAAACAGTTTTTT. The J gene is TRBJ1-4, the V gene TRBV14; D not resolved. Germline CDR1 reads SGHDN; CDR2 reads FVKESK. The CDR3 is made up of 13 amino acids.

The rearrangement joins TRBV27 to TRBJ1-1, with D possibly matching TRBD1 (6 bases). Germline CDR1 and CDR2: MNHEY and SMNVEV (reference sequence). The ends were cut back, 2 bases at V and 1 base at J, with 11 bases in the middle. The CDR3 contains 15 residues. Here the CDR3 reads CASSLDQGGNTEAFF. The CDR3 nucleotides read TGTGCCAGCAGTTTAGATCAAGGGGGGAACACTGAAGCTTTCTTT.

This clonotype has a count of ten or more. CDR3 residues: CASSLGREMHSPLHF. The CDR3 nucleotides read TGTGCCAGCAGCTTAGGGAGGGAAATGCATTCACCCCTCCACTTT. The chain carries TRBV7-6 and TRBJ1-6; D unclear. V dropped 1 base and J dropped 8 bases, with 12 bases sitting between them. Germline lookup yields CDR1 SGHVS and CDR2 FNYEAQ. This CDR3 has 15 residues.

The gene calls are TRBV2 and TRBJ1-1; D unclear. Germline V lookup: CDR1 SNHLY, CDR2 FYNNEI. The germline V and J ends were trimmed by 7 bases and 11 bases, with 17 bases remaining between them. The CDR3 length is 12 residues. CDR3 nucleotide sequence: TGTGCCAGCATCGGGAAGGGCAATCTGGCTTTCTTT. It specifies CASIGKGNLAFF. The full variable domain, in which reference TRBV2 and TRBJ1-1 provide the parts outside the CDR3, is EPEVTQTPSHQVTQMGQEVILRCVPISNHLYFYWYRQILGQKVEFLVSFYNNEISEKSEIFDDQFSVERPDGSNFTLKIRSTKLEDSAMYFCASIGKGNLAFFGQGTRLTVV.

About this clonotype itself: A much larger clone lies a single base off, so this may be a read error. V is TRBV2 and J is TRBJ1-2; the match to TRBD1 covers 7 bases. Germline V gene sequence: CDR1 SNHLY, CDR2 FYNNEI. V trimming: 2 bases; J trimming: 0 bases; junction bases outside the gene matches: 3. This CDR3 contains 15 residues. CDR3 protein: CASSETGQSNYGYTF. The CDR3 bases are TGTGCCAGCAGTGAAACGGGACAGTCTAACTATGGCTACACCTTC.

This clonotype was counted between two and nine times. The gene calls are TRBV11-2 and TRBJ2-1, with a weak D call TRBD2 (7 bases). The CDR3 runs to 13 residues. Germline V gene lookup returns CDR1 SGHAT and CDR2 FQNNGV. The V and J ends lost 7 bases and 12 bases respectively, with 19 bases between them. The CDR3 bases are TGTGCCAGCACTAGGGGGGGAAAGGACGGGCAGTTCTTC. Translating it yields CASTRGGKDGQFF.

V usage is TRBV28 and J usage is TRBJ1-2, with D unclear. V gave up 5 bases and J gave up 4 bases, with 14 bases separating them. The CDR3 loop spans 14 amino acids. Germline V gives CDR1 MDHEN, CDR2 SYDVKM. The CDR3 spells CASSPRPSSYGYTF. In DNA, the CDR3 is TGTGCCAGCAGTCCTCGACCTTCTAGCTATGGCTACACCTTC.